A selection of T cell receptor beta chains follows, all from one sample in a study of blood T cell repertoires in COVID-19. The repertoire was sequenced with immunoSEQ multiplex PCR; TCRdb's copy has only in-frame clones and lacks some. Found here are more than 200,000 clones, about four fifths of them singletons; the top ten hold roughly 8.7%. The sample comprised peripheral blood. The receptors derive from a man aged 35 to 55 with active or convalescent COVID-19. CDR3s include the opening cysteine and the closing phenylalanine or tryptophan. D genes are given only for firm matches. Some rows have no size entry. The others give once, few or many, or a class for an expanded clone.

>few|.|TRBJ2-7|TRBV12-3/TRBV12-4
TGTGCCAGCAGCCGGGACTCCGACGAGCAGTACTTC
CASSRDSDEQYF
>once|.|TRBJ1-2|TRBV7-2
TGTGCCAGCAGCTTAGGGACAGACTATGGCTACACCTTC
CASSLGTDYGYTF
>.|TRBD1|TRBJ1-5|TRBV4-1
TGCGCCAGCAGCCAGGACAGGGGGGGAAATAGCAATCAGCCCCAGCATTTT
CASSQDRGGNSNQPQHF
>.|.|TRBJ1-2|TRBV19
TGTGCCAGTAGTCTCTTCCCTCCGAGGGCCAACTATGGCTACACCTTC
CASSLFPPRANYGYTF
>.|.|TRBJ1-1|TRBV19
TGTGCCAGTAGTCCTCTCTCGGGGGGGTTGGACACTGAAGCTTTCTTT
CASSPLSGGLDTEAFF
>.|.|TRBJ1-1|TRBV6-6
TGTGCCAGCACCCGAATAGAGCTGAACACTGAAGCTTTCTTT
CASTRIELNTEAFF
>.|.|TRBJ1-1|TRBV19
TGTGCCAGTAGTATAGATCGGGACACTGAAGCTTTCTTT
CASSIDRDTEAFF
>.|TRBD1|TRBJ1-3|TRBV27
TGTGCCAGCAGTCCGGGACAGGGGAGACCTGGAAACACCATATATTTT
CASSPGQGRPGNTIYF
>.|TRBD1|TRBJ2-7|TRBV6-5
TGTGCCAGCAGCGCCCCGGGACAGGGGGCCTACGAGCAGTACTTC
CASSAPGQGAYEQYF
>.|.|TRBJ2-2|TRBV10-3
TGTGCCATCAGAGACCCCCAACAGGGGAACACCGGGGAGCTGTTTTTT
CAIRDPQQGNTGELFF
>few|TRBD1|TRBJ1-1|TRBV7-2
TGTGCCAGCAGCTTAGTGGCGGACAGGGGGAGGACTGAAGCTTTCTTT
CASSLVADRGRTEAFF
>.|.|TRBJ1-5|TRBV6-6
TGTGCCAGCAGAGGGGGACCACTTAGCAATCAGCCCCAGCATTTT
CASRGGPLSNQPQHF
>.|TRBD1|TRBJ2-7|TRBV5-1
TGCGCCAGCTCAGCCGGGACAGGACCTCACGAGCAGTACTTC
CASSAGTGPHEQYF
>.|TRBD1|TRBJ1-5|TRBV30
TGTGCCTGGAGTCGGGGGACAGGGAACAATCAGCCCCAGCATTTT
CAWSRGTGNNQPQHF
>.|.|TRBJ2-1|TRBV29-1
TGCAGCGTCGGGTTTAGGAGTGAGCAGTTCTTC
CSVGFRSEQFF
>.|TRBD1|TRBJ2-4|TRBV5-1
TGCGCCAGCAGCTTCCAGGGGGCAGGAAACATTCAGTACTTC
CASSFQGAGNIQYF
>few|.|TRBJ1-2|TRBV10-3
TGTGCCATCAGTGAGTCCACAGGGAACTATGGCTACACCTTC
CAISESTGNYGYTF
>.|.|TRBJ1-1|TRBV6-1
TGTGCCAGCAGTGAAGCTCGGGGCACTGAAGCTTTCTTT
CASSEARGTEAFF
>once|.|TRBJ2-5|TRBV3-1/TRBV3-2
TGTGCCAGCAGCCAAGGGACAGCCCAAGAGACCCAGTACTTC
CASSQGTAQETQYF
>.|TRBD1|TRBJ2-5|TRBV30
TGTGCCTGGGGGACAGGGCTGGAGACCCAGTACTTC
CAWGTGLETQYF
>.|TRBD2|TRBJ2-3|TRBV7-2
TGTGCCAGCAGCTCCACGACTAGCGGGAAACCTAGCACAGATACGCAGTATTTT
CASSSTTSGKPSTDTQYF
>once|TRBD1|TRBJ2-3|TRBV19
TGTGCCAGTAGTATCACAGGGGGCCAGACAGATACGCAGTATTTT
CASSITGGQTDTQYF
>.|.|TRBJ1-5|TRBV30
TGTGCCTGGAGTGGGGGGGATGGCAATCAGCCCCAGCATTTT
CAWSGGDGNQPQHF
>.|.|TRBJ1-2|TRBV4-2
TGTGCCAGCAGCGCGGGGGTGCTCGGCTACACCTTC
CASSAGVLGYTF
>.|TRBD1|TRBJ1-2|TRBV28
TGTGCCAGCAGACCGGGGGACAGGTCTAACTATGGCTACACCTTC
CASRPGDRSNYGYTF
>.|TRBD1|TRBJ1-3|TRBV5-1
TGCGCCAGCATGGATACAGGGGGCGGATCAGGGGACACCATATATTTT
CASMDTGGGSGDTIYF
>.|TRBD1|TRBJ1-1|TRBV12-3/TRBV12-4
TGTGCCGGCAGGCGGCAGGGGGATACTGAAGCTTTCTTT
CAGRRQGDTEAFF
>few|.|TRBJ1-3|TRBV5-6
TGTGCCAGCAATTCAATTTCCGGGACAGGAAACACCATATATTTT
CASNSISGTGNTIYF
>.|TRBD2|TRBJ2-2|TRBV19
TGTGCCAGTACGGGCGGGGGGGCCTACGCCGGGGAGCTGTTTTTT
CASTGGGAYAGELFF
>.|.|TRBJ2-3|TRBV9
TGTGCCAGCAGCGGGGGCGAGGATACGCAGTATTTT
CASSGGEDTQYF
>.|.|TRBJ1-5|TRBV19
TGTGCCAGTAGTATAGCCGGGGGGCTCGAACAGCCCCAGCATTTT
CASSIAGGLEQPQHF
>few|.|TRBJ1-1|TRBV19
TGTGCCAGTAGTATAGATCATGGGGCAGACGACACTGAAGCTTTCTTT
CASSIDHGADDTEAFF
>.|TRBD1|TRBJ2-7|TRBV19
TGTGCCAGTAGCTGGGACAGCACCTACGAGCAGTACTTC
CASSWDSTYEQYF
>.|.|TRBJ2-1|TRBV24-1
TGTGCCACCAGTGATCAGGACTCTAGTCCTAATGAGCAGTTCTTC
CATSDQDSSPNEQFF
>once|TRBD2|TRBJ2-7|TRBV18
TGTGCCAGCTCACTAGTAACCCGACTAGCGGGAAAGAGCTACGAGCAGTACTTC
CASSLVTRLAGKSYEQYF
>.|.|TRBJ2-7|TRBV27
TGTGCCAGCAGTTTATCGACAGGCATAGACTACGAGCAGTACTTC
CASSLSTGIDYEQYF
>.|.|TRBJ2-2|TRBV7-9
TGTGCCAGCAGCTCCCCTAGCGGGACAGGGGACACCGGGGAGCTGTTTTTT
CASSSPSGTGDTGELFF
>.|TRBD1|TRBJ1-5|TRBV19
TGTGCCAGTAGTAACCGGGACAGGGGGTTCCAGCCCAATCAGCCCCAGCATTTT
CASSNRDRGFQPNQPQHF